These 18 T cell receptor beta chains share one sample of origin, sequenced in a study of T cells after yellow fever vaccination. Each CDR3 protein gets one entry after TCRdb re-called the 5' RACE reads with MiXCR. The repertoire holds approximately 74,000 distinct CDR3 sequences, with approximately 5% as singletons. The sequencing used CD4+ T cells sorted from PBMCs, collected less than 16 days after the first yellow fever vaccination. These TCRs come from a man between 18 and 35 years old who received the YFV17D yellow fever vaccine.

In this sample, this clonotype turned up many times. This chain connects TRBV20-1 to TRBJ2-5; 8 nucleotides match TRBD1. The CDR3 totals 13 residues. V trimming: 5 bases; J trimming: 1 base; junction bases outside the gene matches: 3. Per germline, CDR1 DFQATT and CDR2 SNEGSKA (reference sequence). CDR3 loop: CSAPGQVQETQYF. The CDR3 DNA sequence: TGCAGTGCTCCGGGACAGGTCCAAGAGACCCAGTACTTC.

There are many counts of this clonotype. The CDR3 reads CASSKRVNTEAFF. CDR3 coding DNA: TGTGCCAGCAGCAAAAGGGTGAACACTGAAGCTTTCTTT. The chain recombines TRBV5-4 with TRBJ1-1; D ambiguous. Trimming stripped 4 bases from V and 0 bases from J, with 7 bases between. The germline V gene encodes CDR1 SGHNT and CDR2 YYREEE (reference sequence). The length of the CDR3 is 13 residues.

This clonotype was observed at least ten times. The chain carries TRBV5-1 and TRBJ1-4, with no clear D. Per the germline V gene, CDR1 is SGHRS and CDR2 is YFSETQ. The CDR3 runs to 15 residues. Deletions cut 4 bases from V and 1 base from J, with 11 bases between. The CDR3 loop reads CASSPDGRTNEKLFF. CDR3 DNA: TGCGCCAGCAGCCCAGACGGACGAACTAATGAAAAACTGTTTTTT. The entire variable domain, with the rest obtained from reference TRBV5-1 and TRBJ1-4, is as follows: KAGVTQTPRYLIKTRGQQVTLSCSPISGHRSVSWYQQTPGQGLQFLFEYFSETQRNKGNFPGRFSGRQFSNSRSEMNVSTLELGDSALYLCASSPDGRTNEKLFFGSGTQLSVL.

This clonotype was seen ten or more times. V and J are TRBV5-4 and TRBJ1-6; no definite D call. The CDR3 spans 12 residues. V was shortened by 5 bases and J by 7 bases, with 7 bases between the two germline ends. Germline lookup yields CDR1 SGHNT and CDR2 YYREEE (reference sequence). The CDR3 loop is CASRSPNSPLHF. DNA of the CDR3: TGTGCCAGCAGATCACCGAATTCACCCCTCCACTTT.

This clonotype was observed many times. J is TRBJ1-6 and V is TRBV5-1; 7 bases map to TRBD1. Germline V gene lookup returns CDR1 SGHRS and CDR2 YFSETQ. The length of the CDR3 is 16 residues. J lost 6 bases, V lost 5 bases, and 11 bases had no gene match. The DNA of the CDR3 is TGCGCCAGCAGATTGACAGGGACGGGGGCTAATTCACCCCTCCACTTT. This translates into CASRLTGTGANSPLHF.

This clonotype was observed many times. This rearrangement joins TRBV5-1 to TRBJ2-5; D is undetermined. With 0 bases removed from V and 4 bases from J, the gap between germline ends came to 13 bases. Germline values: CDR1 SGHRS, CDR2 YFSETQ. This CDR3 comprises 15 residues. CDR3 region: CASSLAASPGETQYF. The CDR3 DNA follows: TGCGCCAGCAGCTTGGCGGCCTCCCCGGGAGAGACCCAGTACTTC.

This clonotype was picked up many times. The chain joins TRBV5-1 to TRBJ1-4; possibly TRBD1 for D (6 bases). Between the trimmed V and J ends, which lost 4 bases and 4 bases, there was a span of 14 bases. The CDR3 is 15 residues long. From germline, CDR1 is SGHRS and CDR2 YFSETQ. CDR3 sequence (DNA): TGCGCCAGCAGCGCCAGGGGTATTGGTAATGAAAAACTGTTTTTT. Residues: CASSARGIGNEKLFF. The complete variable domain, with remaining parts taken from reference TRBV5-1 and TRBJ1-4, reads KAGVTQTPRYLIKTRGQQVTLSCSPISGHRSVSWYQQTPGQGLQFLFEYFSETQRNKGNFPGRFSGRQFSNSRSEMNVSTLELGDSALYLCASSARGIGNEKLFFGSGTQLSVL.

This clonotype occurred many times. This chain uses TRBV18 with TRBJ1-5; 8 nucleotides match TRBD1. The CDR3 has 16 amino acids. J gave up 0 bases and V 4 bases, and 5 bases lay outside the gene matches. The germline V gene has CDR1 KGHSH and CDR2 LQKENI. The CDR3 sequence: CASSRLQGDSNQPQHF. In nucleotides, the CDR3 is TGTGCCAGCTCACGACTACAGGGGGATAGCAATCAGCCCCAGCATTTT.

This clonotype was observed many times. V usage is TRBV5-5 and J usage is TRBJ2-7; TRBD1 might be the D (6 bases). This CDR3 comprises 16 residues. Germline V gene data show CDR1 as SGHKS and CDR2 as YYEKEE (reference sequence). Trimming stripped 2 bases from V and 2 bases from J, with 17 bases between. The DNA for the CDR3 is TGTGCCAGCAGCTTTAATTCAGGGGCTGAAACCTACGAGCAGTACGTC. It yields the protein CASSFNSGAETYEQYV.

This clonotype occurred many times. The chain joins TRBV27 to TRBJ2-3; D tentatively reads TRBD1 or TRBD2 (6 bases each). Germline V gene sequence: CDR1 MNHEY, CDR2 SMNVEV (reference sequence). Trimming shortened V by 6 bases and J by 2 bases, and 15 bases separated the two germline ends. This CDR3 has 15 residues. This CDR3 is CASRGWGASTDTQYF. CDR3 nucleotides: TGTGCCAGCAGAGGGTGGGGGGCCTCCACAGATACGCAGTATTTT.

There are many counts of this clonotype. V usage is TRBV12-3 or TRBV12-4 and J usage is TRBJ1-5; D is ambiguous. Between the trimmed V and J ends, which lost 6 bases and 5 bases, there was a span of 17 bases. This CDR3 comprises 15 residues. The CDR3 protein is CASSSVAGAYQPQHF. The CDR3 coding sequence is TGTGCCAGCAGCTCCGTAGCGGGAGCCTATCAGCCCCAGCATTTT.

This clonotype was seen at least ten times. The chain combines TRBV12-3 or TRBV12-4 with TRBJ2-1, with 8 bases identical to TRBD2. With 6 bases clipped from V and 12 bases from J, the junction kept 16 bases outside the gene matches. The CDR3 loop spans 15 amino acids. In DNA form, the CDR3 reads TGTGCCAGCAGATCTTCTGGCGGGGGGCCAGGATGGCAGTTCTTC. Protein: CASRSSGGGPGWQFF.

This clonotype was observed at least ten times. The chain employs TRBV6-2 or TRBV6-3 and TRBJ1-5; D is undetermined. The CDR3 covers 15 residues. Trimming pared 3 bases from V and 6 bases from J, leaving 15 bases between. CDR1 and CDR2 from the germline V gene are MNHEY and SVGEGT. CDR3 nucleotide sequence: TGTGCCAGCAGTTATAGTTGGGGATACGGTCAGCCCCAGCATTTT. This sequence encodes CASSYSWGYGQPQHF.

This clonotype appeared many times. The CDR3 region has the DNA TGTGCCAGCCTCTTGGACGGGAACACTGAAGCTTTCTTT. Its translation is CASLLDGNTEAFF. The chain employs TRBV6-1 and TRBJ1-1, with D uncertain. Germline CDR1 is MNHNS and CDR2 is SASEGT. Deletions cut 8 bases from V and 1 base from J, with 11 bases between. This CDR3 has 13 amino acids.

This clonotype occurred many times. The V gene is TRBV3-1, the J gene TRBJ2-3, with 8 bases identical to TRBD1. Germline V gives CDR1 LGHDT, CDR2 YNNKEL (reference sequence). V was clipped by 6 bases and J by 2 bases; unmatched bases: 16. The CDR3 length is 18 residues. This chain's CDR3 is CASSDARTGKRVTDTQYF. CDR3 nucleotide sequence: TGTGCCAGCAGTGACGCACGGACAGGGAAAAGGGTCACAGATACGCAGTATTTT.

This clonotype has ten or more counts. The rearrangement uses TRBV5-1 and TRBJ2-7; TRBD1 is a possible D gene (6 bases). The CDR3 is 15 residues long. V was clipped by 3 bases and J by 4 bases, with 17 bases between them. Germline lookup yields CDR1 SGHRS and CDR2 YFSETQ. CDR3 in DNA: TGCGCCAGCAGCTCGACGACAGGCCCTACGTACGAGCAGTACTTC. It yields the protein CASSSTTGPTYEQYF. The full variable domain, completed using reference TRBV5-1 and TRBJ2-7, is KAGVTQTPRYLIKTRGQQVTLSCSPISGHRSVSWYQQTPGQGLQFLFEYFSETQRNKGNFPGRFSGRQFSNSRSEMNVSTLELGDSALYLCASSSTTGPTYEQYFGPGTRLTVT.

This clonotype has at least ten counts. The chain is built from TRBV6-5 and TRBJ1-2, with D perhaps matching TRBD1 (6 bases). The germline V gene has CDR1 MNHEY and CDR2 SVGAGI. This CDR3 is 12 amino acids long. V gave up 2 bases and J gave up 7 bases, with 8 bases separating them. This chain's CDR3 is CASSYRGTGYTF. The CDR3 DNA reads as TGTGCCAGCAGTTACAGGGGGACTGGCTACACCTTC.

The rearrangement uses TRBV5-1 and TRBJ2-5, with a weak D call TRBD2 (5 bases). CDR1 SGHRS and CDR2 YFSETQ come from the germline V gene. Trimming left V 4 bases short and J 5 bases short, with 9 bases between. The CDR3 length is 12 residues. CDR3 sequence: CASSLEVETQYF. CDR3 DNA: TGCGCCAGCAGCCTGGAGGTTGAGACCCAGTACTTC.